This T cell receptor (beta chain) was recorded in a study of cytomegalovirus exposure and HLA in healthy donors. On this clone: Its specificity is unknown.

The CDR3 loop spans 14 amino acids. Germline V CDR1 and CDR2: LGHNA, YNFKEQ. V dropped 5 bases and J dropped 1 base, with 11 bases sitting between them. Study results and limitations: It was likely that a cluster of highly shared sequence variants was a sequencing artifact.

PCR was performed using 60 Vbeta and 13 Jbeta primers. Profiling relied on immunoSEQ multiplex PCR, and the TCRdb table lists in-frame clones only, not all of them. The table has 110,000 to 150,000 clones, around 80% seen once. This sequence was found in a middle-aged man in good health and CMV-seronegative. The J gene is TRBJ1-1, the V gene TRBV4-2; D gene ambiguous. Sequencing was carried out using PBMCs. CDR3 DNA: TGTGCCAGCAGCGCCGCGGGATCGAACACTGAAGCTTTCTTT. This gives the protein CASSAAGSNTEAFF.